Listed below are T cell receptor beta chains from one sample, sequenced in a study of post-analysis software for immune sequencing data. TCRdb recomputed calls from the PCR reads with MiXCR, one row per CDR3 protein. This sample has 170,000 or so distinct CDR3 sequences, with roughly 30% found just once. Sequencing was carried out using blood. The receptors were gathered from a girl aged 5 to 17 with multiple sclerosis. CDR3s include the opening cysteine and the closing phenylalanine or tryptophan. The D gene is left open where the match is weak. Not all rows give a size; the values are once, few, many and, for expanded clones, a class.

V gene	clone size	J gene	D gene	CDR3 protein	CDR3 DNA
TRBV12-3/TRBV12-4	-	TRBJ2-1	-	CSVGGWDAYNEQFF	TGTTCGGTTGGGGGGTGGGACGCCTACAATGAGCAGTTCTTC
TRBV28	once	TRBJ1-2	TRBD1	CASSLGQGRGHTF	TGTGCCAGCAGTTTGGGACAGGGCCGTGGCCACACCTTC
TRBV27	-	TRBJ2-4	TRBD2	CATALAGGSNIQYF	TGTGCCACCGCGCTAGCGGGAGGATCAAACATTCAGTACTTC
TRBV5-1	-	TRBJ2-2	-	CASSLSYSGTGELFF	TGCGCCAGCAGCTTGTCTTATTCGGGCACCGGGGAGCTGTTTTTT
TRBV3-1	few	TRBJ1-1	TRBD1	CASSPRQGSDEAFF	TGTGCCAGCAGCCCTAGACAGGGGTCGGATGAAGCTTTCTTT
TRBV7-9	few	TRBJ1-5	-	CASSLGHSNQPQHF	TGTGCCAGCAGCTTAGGGCATAGCAATCAGCCCCAGCATTTT
TRBV29-1	-	TRBJ2-5	-	CGGDDGGETQYF	TGCGGCGGCGATGACGGCGGAGAGACCCAGTACTTC
TRBV12-3/TRBV12-4	few	TRBJ2-7	TRBD2	CASYHGTSGADEQYF	TGTGCCAGCTACCATGGTACTAGCGGAGCTGACGAGCAGTACTTC
TRBV12-3/TRBV12-4	-	TRBJ1-1	-	CASSPRVNTEAFF	TGTGCCAGCAGTCCAAGAGTCAACACTGAAGCTTTCTTT
TRBV20-1	-	TRBJ2-7	TRBD2	CSARSQAGSYEQYF	TGCAGTGCTAGATCTCAAGCGGGATCCTACGAGCAGTACTTC